Below are 17 T cell receptor beta chains sequenced from a single sample in a study of T-cell memory formation after mild COVID-19 (dated by TCRdb to about 2021). To prepare the library, 5' RACE was applied. Sequencing relied on an Illumina NovaSeq 6000. TCRdb reprocessed the public reads (quality trimming at Q25 with fastp, clone calling with MiXCR) and kept in-frame beta chains. Rows are combined by CDR3 protein, so each entry shows the most common genes and DNA. The sample has over 45,000 distinct CDR3 sequences on record, roughly 26% of them singletons. The top ten clonotypes cover roughly 41% of the sample. The material sequenced was PBMCs or a T cell subset sorted from them (not recorded which). The receptors come from a man aged 18 to 30 who had mild COVID-19 (a few samples of this study predate the infection). The sample titles of this study are shuffled in the database, so cell type and time point are left out; the donor was told from shared clones.

The rearrangement links TRBV12-3 or TRBV12-4 to TRBJ2-7; 10 bases map to TRBD1. The V segment lost 6 bases and the J segment 6 bases; nucleotides outside the gene matches: 5. This CDR3 is built from 13 residues. CDR3 protein: CASSQGQGVEQYF. The CDR3 bases are TGTGCCAGCAGCCAAGGACAGGGGGTCGAGCAGTACTTC.

This chain joins TRBV7-6 and TRBJ2-1; perhaps D is TRBD1 or TRBD2 (5 bases each). The germline V and J ends were trimmed by 3 bases and 6 bases, with 9 bases remaining between them. CDR3 size: 13 residues. Per germline, CDR1 SGHVS and CDR2 FNYEAQ. The CDR3 here is CASSLRGTNEQFF. The CDR3 region has the DNA TGTGCCAGCAGCTTGAGAGGGACCAATGAGCAGTTCTTC.

This clonotype was observed many times. V is TRBV27 and J is TRBJ2-3; 9 nucleotides align to TRBD2. The germline gives CDR1 MNHEY, CDR2 SMNVEV (reference sequence). V lost 3 bases and J lost 0; bases outside the gene matches: 1. This CDR3 region has 15 residues. CDR3 in DNA: TGTGCCAGCAGTTTGAGCGGGGGGAGCACAGATACGCAGTATTTT. Translation gives CASSLSGGSTDTQYF.

The chain employs TRBV6-1 and TRBJ2-5; 12 bases fit TRBD2. There are 17 residues in the CDR3. V lost 4 bases to trimming and J lost 1 base; unmatched junction nucleotides: 7. Germline CDR1 reads MNHNS; CDR2 reads SASEGT. CDR3 residues: CASSVALAGGRQETQYF. DNA of the CDR3: TGTGCCAGCAGTGTAGCACTAGCGGGGGGCCGCCAAGAGACCCAGTACTTC.

This clonotype was detected a few times. In DNA, the CDR3 is TGCGCCAGCAGCCCGGGGATAGGGGACTATGGCTACACCTTC. This gives the protein CASSPGIGDYGYTF. The V and J genes are TRBV4-1 and TRBJ1-2; tentatively, D is TRBD1 (5 bases). The CDR3 runs to 14 residues. Trimming stripped 4 bases from V and 3 bases from J, with 12 bases between. Germline V gene data show CDR1 as MGHRA and CDR2 as YSYEKL.

This sequence joins TRBV6-5 and TRBJ2-2; TRBD2 is a possible D gene (6 bases). The CDR3 runs to 13 residues. The V gene's germline CDR1 is MNHEY and CDR2 SVGAGI. Trimming removed 8 bases from V and 3 bases from J, with 10 bases in between. The CDR3 bases are TGTGCCAGCTGGCGGGGAGACACCGGGGAGCTGTTTTTT. Its translation: CASWRGDTGELFF.

The table lists this clonotype with many counts. This chain connects TRBV7-8 to TRBJ2-7; 7 positions agree with TRBD1. The germline CDR1 and CDR2 sequences are SGHVS and FQNEAQ. V lost 1 base to trimming and J lost 2 bases; unmatched junction nucleotides: 2. The CDR3 consists of 14 residues. The DNA for the CDR3 is TGTGCCAGCAGCTTAGGGCAGGGGGCCTACGAGCAGTACTTC. Translating gives CASSLGQGAYEQYF.

This clonotype was seen many times. V usage is TRBV6-4 and J usage is TRBJ2-3; D may be TRBD2 (6 bases). The CDR3 contains 15 residues. Trimming left V 5 bases short and J 0 bases short, with 12 bases between. The germline V gene encodes CDR1 MRHNA and CDR2 SNTAGT. CDR3 nucleotide sequence: TGTGCCAGCAGTCTGACGGCGGGGAGCACAGATACGCAGTATTTT. Its translation: CASSLTAGSTDTQYF.

V is TRBV5-4 and J is TRBJ1-1; TRBD1 agrees at 7 bases. J was trimmed by 4 bases and V by 6 bases; bases with no gene match: 9. Looked up from germline, CDR1 is SGHNT and CDR2 is YYREEE (reference sequence). The CDR3 is 14 amino acids. The CDR3 loop is CASNDIGTATEAFF. The CDR3 nucleotides read TGTGCCAGCAACGATATCGGGACAGCCACTGAAGCTTTCTTT.

CDR3 in DNA: TGTGCCAGCAGTGCCCCCGTGGGGGTAGGCATCGGGGAGCTGTTTTTT. Translating it yields CASSAPVGVGIGELFF. The rearrangement links TRBV6-2 or TRBV6-3 to TRBJ2-2; D could derive from TRBD1 or TRBD2 (5 bases each). This CDR3 has 16 residues. Germline CDR1 is MNHEY and CDR2 is SVGEGT. Trimming removed 5 bases at V and 7 bases at J, with 20 bases between.

The rearrangement uses TRBV6-4 and TRBJ2-2; D is ambiguous. CDR3 size: 13 residues. The germline V gene has CDR1 MRHNA and CDR2 SNTAGT. Deletions cut 0 bases from V and 3 bases from J, with 2 bases between. For the CDR3, the DNA is TGTGCCAGCAGTGACTCGGACACCGGGGAGCTGTTTTTT. This gives the protein CASSDSDTGELFF.

The chain uses TRBV5-1 and TRBJ2-4; 9 bases agree with TRBD2. V was pared by 3 bases and J by 7 bases, with 5 bases of the junction left unmatched. The length of the CDR3 is 14 residues. The V gene's germline CDR1 is SGHRS and CDR2 YFSETQ. DNA of the CDR3: TGCGCCAGCAGCTCCATCGGGACTAGCAACATTCAGTACTTC. As protein: CASSSIGTSNIQYF.

Written as DNA, the CDR3 is TGCGCCAGCAGTAATTTAGGGGAGAACACCGGGGAGCTGTTTTTT. It encodes CASSNLGENTGELFF. The chain recombines TRBV5-1 with TRBJ2-2, with a weak D call TRBD1 (5 bases). V was pared by 5 bases and J by 1 base, with 12 bases between. The CDR3 contains 15 residues. Germline V CDR1 and CDR2: SGHRS, YFSETQ.

The chain is built from TRBV6-6 and TRBJ1-5, with D unresolved. CDR1 and CDR2 from the germline V gene are MNHNY and SVGAGI (reference sequence). The V and J ends lost 5 bases and 3 bases respectively, with 14 bases between them. This CDR3 has 15 residues. DNA for the CDR3: TGTGCCAGCAGTGAGGGAATTATAGTCAATCAGCCCCAGCATTTT. Translating it yields CASSEGIIVNQPQHF.

This clonotype has just a few counts. V and J are TRBV9 and TRBJ2-3; TRBD1 or TRBD2 may be the D gene (7 bases each). The CDR3 loop spans 14 amino acids. Germline V gene data show CDR1 as SGDLS and CDR2 as YYNGEE. The V end was cut by 6 bases, the J end by 5 bases, with 16 bases between. The CDR3 bases are TGTGCCAGCACCAGGGGGGGATCGGGAGATACGCAGTATTTT. It codes for CASTRGGSGDTQYF.

V is TRBV7-3 and J is TRBJ2-3; possibly TRBD2 for D (5 bases). The CDR3 is 14 residues long. Germline V gene sequence: CDR1 SGHTA, CDR2 FQGTGA. V was pared by 5 bases and J by 0 bases, with 9 bases between. In nucleotides, the CDR3 is TGTGCCAGCAGCGCCTCGGGGAGCACAGATACGCAGTATTTT. It translates to CASSASGSTDTQYF. Supplemented by reference TRBV7-3 and TRBJ2-3, the full variable domain reads GAGVSQTPSNKVTEKGKYVELRCDPISGHTALYWYRQSLGQGPEFLIYFQGTGAADDSGLPNDRFFAVRPEGSVSTLKIQRTERGDSAVYLCASSASGSTDTQYFGPGTRLTVL.

This clonotype has a single count. The CDR3: CASSPRDYTRYEQYF. DNA of the CDR3: TGTGCCAGCAGCCCCCGGGACTACACCCGCTACGAGCAGTACTTC. V and J are TRBV7-9 and TRBJ2-7; 7 nucleotides align to TRBD2. CDR1 is SEHNR, CDR2 FQNEAQ, per germline (reference sequence). The V segment lost 5 bases and the J segment 3 bases; nucleotides outside the gene matches: 10. This CDR3 comprises 15 residues.